Following are 8 T cell receptor beta chains from one sample sequenced in a study of T-cell memory formation after mild COVID-19. TCRdb reprocessed the 5' RACE reads via MiXCR and lists one record per CDR3 protein. The sample contains 250,000 to 300,000 distinct CDR3 sequences, around a sixth of which appear only once. Material: PBMCs or a T cell subset sorted from them (not recorded which). The receptors were gathered from a man between 18 and 35 years old who had mild COVID-19 (a few samples of this study predate the infection). Cell type and time point are not known.

The chain is built from TRBV7-9 and TRBJ1-2; TRBD1 might be the D (5 bases). The CDR3 is 15 residues long. CDR1 and CDR2 (germline): SEHNR, FQNEAQ (reference sequence). Trimming left V 5 bases short and J 8 bases short, with 21 bases between. The CDR3 DNA is TGTGCCAGCAGCGCCCTCTGGAGGGGAATGGAGGGCTACACCTTC. This encodes CASSALWRGMEGYTF.

On this clonotype itself: This may arise from a read error, as a much more abundant clone is one base away. The chain is built from TRBV11-3 and TRBJ1-1; no reliable D call. Germline CDR1 SGHNT, CDR2 YENEEA. V was pared by 0 bases and J by 1 base, with 3 bases between. The CDR3 loop spans 13 amino acids. CDR3 amino acids: CASSLEPNTEAFF. The DNA for the CDR3 is TGTGCCAGCAGCTTAGAACCGAACACTGAAGCTTTCTTT.

This clonotype was found many times. This chain links TRBV7-9 with TRBJ1-1; TRBD1 matches at 8 bases. The junction had 15 bases not matched to a gene; V was cut back by 5 bases and J by 4 bases. The V gene's germline CDR1 is SEHNR and CDR2 FQNEAQ (reference sequence). There are 17 residues in the CDR3. The CDR3 is CASSPHLNLDRGTEAFF. In DNA, the CDR3 is TGTGCCAGCAGCCCCCACTTGAACCTTGACAGGGGCACTGAAGCTTTCTTT.

This chain links TRBV20-1 with TRBJ1-2; D unresolved. This CDR3 spans 14 amino acids. The germline gives CDR1 DFQATT, CDR2 SNEGSKA (reference sequence). Trimming took off 6 bases at V and 0 bases at J, with 14 bases between the two ends. The CDR3 loop is CSAGIESTNYGYTF. Here the CDR3 DNA reads TGCAGTGCCGGAATCGAAAGTACTAACTATGGCTACACCTTC.

This sequence joins TRBV7-2 and TRBJ1-1; unclear D gene. The CDR3 loop spans 14 amino acids. Germline values: CDR1 SGHTA, CDR2 FQGNSA. The ends were cut back, 5 bases at V and 1 base at J, with 11 bases in the middle. The CDR3 DNA reads TGTGCCAGCAGCCCCTATGGGCGGAACACTGAAGCTTTCTTT. It translates to CASSPYGRNTEAFF.

This clonotype appeared a few times. This chain links TRBV7-8 with TRBJ2-7; D is undetermined. This CDR3 is 11 amino acids long. Trimming pared 5 bases from V and 3 bases from J, leaving 5 bases between. Germline V lookup: CDR1 SGHVS, CDR2 FQNEAQ. CDR3 region: CASSADYEQYV. CDR3 nucleotides: TGTGCCAGCAGCGCAGACTACGAGCAGTACGTC.

This chain uses TRBV7-2 with TRBJ1-5; D call uncertain. Germline V gives CDR1 SGHTA, CDR2 FQGNSA. V lost 1 base to trimming and J lost 7 bases, with 8 bases between them. The CDR3 has 13 amino acids. The CDR3, as DNA: TGTGCCAGCAGCTTAGTCCCCTACCAGCCCCAGCATTTT. Protein sequence: CASSLVPYQPQHF.

The V call is TRBV27, the J call TRBJ2-1; D might be TRBD2 (5 bases). With 2 bases removed from V and 7 bases from J, the gap between germline ends came to 18 bases. The CDR3 runs 16 residues. The V gene's germline CDR1 is MNHEY and CDR2 SMNVEV (reference sequence). CDR3 sequence (DNA): TGTGCCAGCAGTTTAATTGGGAGTCTGGTTACAAATGAGCAGTTCTTC. Its translation: CASSLIGSLVTNEQFF.